The clone carrying this TCR beta chain was found once. What it binds is unknown. This entry belongs to a study of shared clonotypes between healthy human individuals. Study-level background: Each donor's CD4 naive and CD4 memory cells filled three plates apiece, CD8 naive two, and CD8 memory one. Overall study findings and caveats: Only blood samples were collected, and tissue repertoires likely differ.

Using immunoSEQ multiplex PCR, the repertoire was profiled, and TCRdb retains in-frame clones only, with some absent. Among 600,000 to 750,000 clones listed, 72% were seen once. The CDR3 is 13 amino acids. Germline V gene sequence: CDR1 SGHRS, CDR2 YFSETQ. Trimming shortened V by 1 base and J by 8 bases, and 12 bases separated the two germline ends. This receptor was obtained from a woman aged 25 to 39 in good health. Specimen: memory CD4+ T cells sorted from blood. Subset defined: CD45RA-negative fraction. The V and J genes are TRBV5-1 and TRBJ1-2, with D perhaps TRBD1 (5 bases). The CDR3 loop reads CASSLLGDGGYTF. CDR3 DNA sequence: TGCGCCAGCAGCTTGTTAGGGGATGGCGGCTACACCTTC.